This T cell receptor beta chain was sequenced for a study of tumor and adjacent non-tumor tissue in lung cancer. Regarding the study as a whole: Significantly higher TCR diversity was found in tumor than normal lung. Top 100 clones took a larger repertoire share in normal lung.

This clonotype has ten or more counts. Its antigen is currently unknown. The library came from three nested PCR rounds adapted from ARM-PCR protocols. In TCRdb, the multiplex PCR reads were re-called with MiXCR into one record per CDR3 protein. Of over 110,000 distinct CDR3 sequences in the sample, 66% were seen once. The template was RNA from unsorted bulk tissue. The ends were cut back, 5 bases at V and 3 bases at J, with 10 bases in the middle. Germline V CDR1 and CDR2: SGHNT, YYREEE (reference sequence). This CDR3 spans 13 amino acids. The genes are TRBV5-4 and TRBJ2-3; TRBD1 is a possible D gene (5 bases). The sequenced material came from lung tumor tissue. The origin of this receptor is a man in his 60s with small cell lung cancer. The CDR3 coding sequence is TGTGCCAGCAGAGCTACAGGAACAGATACGCAGTATTTT. Translated: CASRATGTDTQYF.